The clone carrying this T cell receptor beta chain was recorded many times. Its target is not known. The source of the sample is a study of T-cell reconstitution after alpha-beta-depleted transplantation in children. J gave up 1 base and V 2 bases, and 8 bases lay outside the gene matches. Germline CDR1 SGHRS, CDR2 YFSETQ. The CDR3 spans 17 residues. Overall study results and limits: As was reported, about two months after transplant, alpha-beta T cells came from several hundred expanded graft clones. Some patients owed their high day-60 TCRbeta diversity to surviving recipient T cells and thymic progenitors. One year post-transplant, T-cell counts and diversity were largely derived from T cells produced anew.

Construction of the TCRbeta library involved unique molecular identifiers. Each CDR3 protein is one row after TCRdb ran MiXCR on the PCR reads. The sample comprises roughly 500,000 distinct CDR3 sequences, 10% to 13% of which are singletons, and 2% to 2.5% rests with the top ten. The sequencing here drew on PBMCs, taken before TCRalphabeta/CD19-depleted stem cell transplant. The source is a child aged 2 to 10 with inherited bone marrow failure, due to receive a stem cell transplant. J is TRBJ2-7 and V is TRBV5-1, with 11 positions matching TRBD1. DNA for the CDR3: TGCGCCAGCAGCTTAGGGACAGGGGGATCAGTATCCTACGAGCAGTACTTC. Protein product: CASSLGTGGSVSYEQYF.